This TCR beta chain originates from a study of T-cell reconstitution after alpha-beta-depleted transplantation in children. This clonotype came up a few times. The TCRbeta library incorporated unique molecular identifiers. TCRdb redid the calling of the PCR reads with MiXCR, one entry per CDR3 protein. Of roughly 200,000 distinct CDR3 sequences listed, approximately 9.5% are singletons. CDR1 is SEHNR, CDR2 FQNEAQ, per germline (reference sequence). The CDR3 consists of 10 residues. V lost 10 bases, J lost 11 bases, and 14 bases lay in between. This clonotype originated in a human donor who donated a stem cell graft to a child with acute lymphoblastic leukemia. This sequence joins TRBV7-9 and TRBJ1-1; D unresolved. The source material was PBMCs from the stem cell graft donor, sampled from the stem cell graft. CDR3 loop: CANRRAEAFF. In DNA, the CDR3 is TGTGCCAATAGAAGGGCAGAGGCTTTCTTT.